This T cell receptor (beta chain) was sequenced in a study of cytomegalovirus exposure and HLA in healthy donors. Findings and limits, study-wide: Based on reports, TCR beta sequences accurately predicted HLA-A and HLA-B alleles for most subjects. In a later analysis, an Asian-associated ancestry cluster reportedly showed fewer N-insertions than the 666-donor mean. Earlier results showed most TCR beta V segments being productive about 87% or about 30% of the time.

CDR1 and CDR2 from the germline V gene are SEHNR and FQNEAQ (reference sequence). CDR3 length equals 14 residues. V was clipped by 1 base and J by 6 bases, with 13 bases between them. PCR primers comprised 60 Vbeta and 13 Jbeta primers. The assay was immunoSEQ multiplex PCR, and TCRdb's table has in-frame clones only and misses some. The data show more than 100,000 clones, with over 70% seen just once and 4% held by the top ten. Notes on this clone: Its antigen is still unknown.

This chain uses TRBV7-9 with TRBJ2-7; a possible D gene is TRBD2 (5 bases). The clonotype was recovered from a man over 45 in good health and CMV-seropositive. Sequencing input: PBMCs. CDR3 region: CASSLDASSSEQYF. In nucleotides, the CDR3 is TGTGCCAGCAGCTTAGACGCTAGCTCGAGCGAGCAGTACTTC.